This TCR beta chain was identified during a study of PD-1 blockade in mismatch repair-deficient tumors. Study-wide points: Tumor-resident clones, often undetectable pretreatment in blood, expanded then contracted after pembrolizumab.

Notes on this clone: Its antigen is currently unknown.

TCRdb's table, derived via immunoSEQ multiplex PCR, lists solely in-frame clones and lacks some. The sample yields tens of thousands of clones, 81% seen once. Germline CDR1 and CDR2: MNHNS and SASEGT. Trimming shortened V by 7 bases and J by 2 bases, and 17 bases separated the two germline ends. This CDR3 spans 15 amino acids. The source material was peripheral blood, sampled 12 weeks after starting pembrolizumab. The V gene is TRBV6-1, the J gene TRBJ1-1; possible D gene TRBD1, 6 bases. This receptor was identified in an adult with mismatch repair-deficient cancer. Written as DNA, the CDR3 is TGTGCCAGCACACGCACAGGGTTGACCAACACTGAAGCTTTCTTT. Amino acids: CASTRTGLTNTEAFF.